The clone carrying this T cell receptor (beta chain) was counted a few times. Some clones are missing from TCRdb's copy, which holds only in-frame ones; the method was immunoSEQ multiplex PCR. The table records fewer than 500,000 clones, roughly 89% of them present only once. The data derive from a study of blood T cell repertoires in COVID-19. This TCR derives from a woman aged 25 to 45 with acute or convalescent COVID-19. The specimen was peripheral blood.

CDR3 in DNA: TGTGCCAGCAGCAGACAGCTCGAGACCCAGTACTTC. Translated, it gives CASSRQLETQYF. The chain joins TRBV2 to TRBJ2-5, with D perhaps matching TRBD1 (5 bases). The CDR3 loop spans 12 amino acids. The ends were cut back, 6 bases at V and 5 bases at J, with 10 bases in the middle. Germline V gene data show CDR1 as SNHLY and CDR2 as FYNNEI.